The subject of this entry is one T cell receptor beta chain. This specimen belongs to a study of blood T cell repertoires in COVID-19. Study overall: PBMCs, B-cell-depleted T cells, or T cells provided the cDNA or gDNA that made up the material.

V was cut by 9 bases and J by 0 bases, with 15 bases left in between. The CDR3 loop spans 15 amino acids. Germline values: CDR1 WNHNN, CDR2 SYGVQD (reference sequence). Method: immunoSEQ multiplex PCR; TCRdb's copy keeps in-frame clones and lacks some. The sample holds fewer than 350,000 clones, approximately 83% seen once. The sequenced sample consisted of peripheral blood. This clonotype originated in a woman in her thirties who had recovered from COVID-19. This chain uses TRBV10-1 with TRBJ2-4, with D perhaps TRBD2 (6 bases). In nucleotides, the CDR3 is TGCGCCAGAATGGGGACTCGTAAAGCCAAAAACATTCAGTACTTC. Amino acids: CARMGTRKAKNIQYF.